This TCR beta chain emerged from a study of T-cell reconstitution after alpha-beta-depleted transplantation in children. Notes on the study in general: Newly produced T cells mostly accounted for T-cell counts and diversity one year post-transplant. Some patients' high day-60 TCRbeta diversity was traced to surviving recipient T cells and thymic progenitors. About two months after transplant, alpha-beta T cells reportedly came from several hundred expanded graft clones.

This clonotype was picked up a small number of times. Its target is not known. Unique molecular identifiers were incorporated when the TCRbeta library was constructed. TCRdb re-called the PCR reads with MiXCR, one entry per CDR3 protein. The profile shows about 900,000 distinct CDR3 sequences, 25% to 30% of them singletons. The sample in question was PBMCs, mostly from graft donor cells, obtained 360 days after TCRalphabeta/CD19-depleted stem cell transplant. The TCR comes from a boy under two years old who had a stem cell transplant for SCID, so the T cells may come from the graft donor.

CDR3 nucleotides: TGTGCCAGCAGGCACATCCCCAGCTCTGGGGCCAACGTCCTGACTTTC. This sequence encodes CASRHIPSSGANVLTF. The rearrangement uses TRBV6-7 and TRBJ2-6; no reliable D call. TRBV6-7 is flagged as an ORF with uncertain function. Trimming stripped 6 bases from V and 0 bases from J, with 12 bases between. This CDR3 contains 16 residues.